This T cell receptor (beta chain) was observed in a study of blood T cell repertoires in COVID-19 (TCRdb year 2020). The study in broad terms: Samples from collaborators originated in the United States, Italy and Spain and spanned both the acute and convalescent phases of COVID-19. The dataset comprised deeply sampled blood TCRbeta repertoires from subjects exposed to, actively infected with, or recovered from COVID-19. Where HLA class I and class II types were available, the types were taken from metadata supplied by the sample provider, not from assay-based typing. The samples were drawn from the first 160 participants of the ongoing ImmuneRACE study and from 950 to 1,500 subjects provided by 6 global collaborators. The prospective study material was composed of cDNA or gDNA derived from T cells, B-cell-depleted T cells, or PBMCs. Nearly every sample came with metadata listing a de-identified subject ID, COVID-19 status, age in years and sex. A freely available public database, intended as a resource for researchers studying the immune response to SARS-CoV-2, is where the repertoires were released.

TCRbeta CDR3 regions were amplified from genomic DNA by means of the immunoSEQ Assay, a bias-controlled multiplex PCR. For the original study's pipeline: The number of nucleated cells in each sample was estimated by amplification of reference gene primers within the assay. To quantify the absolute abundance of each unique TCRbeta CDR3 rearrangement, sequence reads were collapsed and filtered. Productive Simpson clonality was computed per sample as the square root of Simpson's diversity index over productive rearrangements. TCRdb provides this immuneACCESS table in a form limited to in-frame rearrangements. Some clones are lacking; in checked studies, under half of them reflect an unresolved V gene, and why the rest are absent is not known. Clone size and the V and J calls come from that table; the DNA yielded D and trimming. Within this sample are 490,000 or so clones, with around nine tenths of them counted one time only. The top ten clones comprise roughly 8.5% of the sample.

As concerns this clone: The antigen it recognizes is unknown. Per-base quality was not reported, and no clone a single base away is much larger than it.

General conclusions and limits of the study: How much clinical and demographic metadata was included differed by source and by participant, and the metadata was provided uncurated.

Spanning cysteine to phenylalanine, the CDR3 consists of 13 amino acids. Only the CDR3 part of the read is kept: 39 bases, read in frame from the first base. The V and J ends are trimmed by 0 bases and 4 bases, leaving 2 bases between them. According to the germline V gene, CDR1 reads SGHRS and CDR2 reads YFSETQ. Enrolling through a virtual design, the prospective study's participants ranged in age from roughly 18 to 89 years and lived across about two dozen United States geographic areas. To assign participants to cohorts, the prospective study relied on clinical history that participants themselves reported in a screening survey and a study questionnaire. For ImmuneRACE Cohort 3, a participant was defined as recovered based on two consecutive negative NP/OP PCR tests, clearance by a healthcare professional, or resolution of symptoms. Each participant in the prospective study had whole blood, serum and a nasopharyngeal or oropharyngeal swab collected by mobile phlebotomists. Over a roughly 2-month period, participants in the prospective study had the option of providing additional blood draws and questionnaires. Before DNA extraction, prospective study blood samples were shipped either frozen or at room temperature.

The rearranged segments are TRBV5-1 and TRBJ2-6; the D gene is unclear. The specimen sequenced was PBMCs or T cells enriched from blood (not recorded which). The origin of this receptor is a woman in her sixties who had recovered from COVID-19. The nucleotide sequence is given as TGCGCCAGCAGCTTGGCAGGGGCCAACGTCCTGACTTTC. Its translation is CASSLAGANVLTF.